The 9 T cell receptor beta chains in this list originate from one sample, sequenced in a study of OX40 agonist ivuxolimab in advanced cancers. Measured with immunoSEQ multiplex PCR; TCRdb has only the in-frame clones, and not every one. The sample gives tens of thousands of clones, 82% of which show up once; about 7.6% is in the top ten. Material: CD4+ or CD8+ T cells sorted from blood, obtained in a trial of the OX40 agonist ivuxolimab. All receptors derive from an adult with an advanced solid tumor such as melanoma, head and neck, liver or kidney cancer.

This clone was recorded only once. The DNA for the CDR3 is TGCGCCAGCAGCCGACTCCTAGGGGGTACGGGCCAAGAGACCCAGTACTTC. This gives the protein CASSRLLGGTGQETQYF. This chain joins TRBV5-1 and TRBJ2-5; weak D call: TRBD1 (6 bases). The V gene's germline CDR1 is SGHRS and CDR2 YFSETQ. This CDR3 has 17 amino acids. V dropped 4 bases and J dropped 1 base, with 20 bases sitting between them.

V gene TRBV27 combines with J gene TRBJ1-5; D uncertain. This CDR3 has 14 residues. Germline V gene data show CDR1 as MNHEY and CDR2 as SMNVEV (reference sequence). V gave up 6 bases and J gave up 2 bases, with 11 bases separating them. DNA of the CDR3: TGTGCCAGCAGGAAAAGTAGTGGCAATCAGCCCCAGCATTTT. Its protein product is CASRKSSGNQPQHF.

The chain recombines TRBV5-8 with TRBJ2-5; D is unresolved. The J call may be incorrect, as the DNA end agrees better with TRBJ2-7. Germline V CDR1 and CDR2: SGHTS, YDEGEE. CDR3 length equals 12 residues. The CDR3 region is CASSLFTYEQYF. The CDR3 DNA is TGTGCCAGCAGCTTGTTCACCTACGAGCAGTACTTC.

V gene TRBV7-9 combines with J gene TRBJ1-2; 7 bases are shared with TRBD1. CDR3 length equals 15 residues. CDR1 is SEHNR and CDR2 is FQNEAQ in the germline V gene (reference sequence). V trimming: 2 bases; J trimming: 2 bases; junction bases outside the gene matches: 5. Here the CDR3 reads CASSLTGALNYGYTF. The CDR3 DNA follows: TGTGCCAGCAGCTTAACAGGGGCTCTCAACTATGGCTACACCTTC.

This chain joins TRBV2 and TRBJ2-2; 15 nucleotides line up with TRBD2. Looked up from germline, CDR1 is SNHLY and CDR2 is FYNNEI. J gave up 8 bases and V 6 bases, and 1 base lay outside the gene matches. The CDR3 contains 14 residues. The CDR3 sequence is CASSGTSGRGELFF. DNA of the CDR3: TGTGCCAGCAGCGGGACTAGCGGGAGGGGGGAGCTGTTTTTT.

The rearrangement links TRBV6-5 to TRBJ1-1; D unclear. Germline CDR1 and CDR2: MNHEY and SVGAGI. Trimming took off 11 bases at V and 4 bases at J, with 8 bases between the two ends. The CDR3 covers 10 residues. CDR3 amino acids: CAARSTEAFF. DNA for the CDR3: TGTGCCGCGAGATCCACTGAAGCTTTCTTT.

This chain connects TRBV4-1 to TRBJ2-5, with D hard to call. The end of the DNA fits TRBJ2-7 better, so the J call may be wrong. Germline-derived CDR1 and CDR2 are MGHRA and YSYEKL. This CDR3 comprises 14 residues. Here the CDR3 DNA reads TGCGCCAGCAGCCAAGTTCCTGGAGCCTACGAGCAGTACTTC. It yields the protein CASSQVPGAYEQYF.

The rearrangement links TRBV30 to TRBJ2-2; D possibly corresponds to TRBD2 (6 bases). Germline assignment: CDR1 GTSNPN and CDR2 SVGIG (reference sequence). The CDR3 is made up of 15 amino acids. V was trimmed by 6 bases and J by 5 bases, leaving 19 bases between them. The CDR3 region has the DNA TGTGCCTGCCGATTGACGGGAGTAGAAACCGGGGAGCTGTTTTTT. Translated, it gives CACRLTGVETGELFF.

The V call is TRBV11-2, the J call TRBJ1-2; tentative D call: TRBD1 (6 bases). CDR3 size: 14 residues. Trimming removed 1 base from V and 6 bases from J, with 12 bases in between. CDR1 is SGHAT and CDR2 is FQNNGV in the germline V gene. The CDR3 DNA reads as TGTGCCAGCAGCTTAGCTTCCGGGGGCCATGGCTACACCTTC. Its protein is CASSLASGGHGYTF. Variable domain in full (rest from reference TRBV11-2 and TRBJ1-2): EAGVAQSPRYKIIEKRQSVAFWCNPISGHATLYWYQQILGQGPKLLIQFQNNGVVDDSQLPKDRFSAERLKGVDSTLKIQPAKLEDSAVYLCASSLASGGHGYTFGSGTRLTVV.